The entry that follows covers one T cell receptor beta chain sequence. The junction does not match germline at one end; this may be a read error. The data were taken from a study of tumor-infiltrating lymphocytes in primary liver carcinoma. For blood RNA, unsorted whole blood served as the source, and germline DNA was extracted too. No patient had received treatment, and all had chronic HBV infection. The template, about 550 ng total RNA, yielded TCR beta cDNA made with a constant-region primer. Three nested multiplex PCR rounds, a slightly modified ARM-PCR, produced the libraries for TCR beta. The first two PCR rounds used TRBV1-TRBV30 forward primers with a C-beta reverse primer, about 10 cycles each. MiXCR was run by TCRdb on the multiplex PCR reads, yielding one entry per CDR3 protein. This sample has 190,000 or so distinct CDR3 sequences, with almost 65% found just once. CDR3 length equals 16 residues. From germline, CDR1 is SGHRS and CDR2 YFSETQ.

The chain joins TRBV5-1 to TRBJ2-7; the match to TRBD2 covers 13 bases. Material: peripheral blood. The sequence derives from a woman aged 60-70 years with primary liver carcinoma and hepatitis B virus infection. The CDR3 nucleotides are TGCGCCAACAGCGCGCGGACTAGCGGGAGCTTCTACGAGCAGTGCTTC. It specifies CANSARTSGSFYEQCF. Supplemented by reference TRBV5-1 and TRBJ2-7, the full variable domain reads KAGVTQTPRYLIKTRGQQVTLSCSPISGHRSVSWYQQTPGQGLQFLFEYFSETQRNKGNFPGRFSGRQFSNSRSEMNVSTLELGDSALYLCANSARTSGSFYEQCFGPGTRLTVT.